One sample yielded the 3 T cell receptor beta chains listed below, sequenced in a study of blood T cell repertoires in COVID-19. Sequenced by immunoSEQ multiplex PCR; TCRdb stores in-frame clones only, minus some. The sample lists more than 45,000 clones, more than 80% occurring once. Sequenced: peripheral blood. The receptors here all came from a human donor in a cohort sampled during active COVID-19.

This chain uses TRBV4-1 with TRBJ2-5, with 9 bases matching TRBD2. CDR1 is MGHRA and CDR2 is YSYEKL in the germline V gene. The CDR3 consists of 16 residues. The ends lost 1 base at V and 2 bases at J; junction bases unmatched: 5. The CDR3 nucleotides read TGCGCCAGCAGCCAAGGACCGACTAGCGGACAAGAGACCCAGTACTTC. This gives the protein CASSQGPTSGQETQYF.

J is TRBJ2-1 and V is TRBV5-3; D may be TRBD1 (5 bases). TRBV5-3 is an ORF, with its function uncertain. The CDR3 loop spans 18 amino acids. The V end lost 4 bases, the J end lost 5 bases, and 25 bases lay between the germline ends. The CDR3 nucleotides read TGTGCCAGAAGCCCTACAGGAAGTAGGTTTGTAGATAACAATGAGCAGTTCTTC. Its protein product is CARSPTGSRFVDNNEQFF.

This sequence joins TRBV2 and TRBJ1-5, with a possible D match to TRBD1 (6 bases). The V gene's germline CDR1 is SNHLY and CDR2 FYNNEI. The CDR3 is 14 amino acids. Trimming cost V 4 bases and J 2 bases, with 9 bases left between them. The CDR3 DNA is TGTGCCAGCAGTGGGTCAGGGGGCAATCAGCCCCAGCATTTT. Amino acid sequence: CASSGSGGNQPQHF.